This record concerns one T cell receptor beta chain sequence. This specimen comes from a study of T cell changes during pregnancy in multiple sclerosis. The assay was immunoSEQ multiplex PCR, and TCRdb's table has in-frame clones only and misses some. The table lists about 31,000 clones, 87% of them singletons, with around 8% in the top ten. CDR1 is MDHEN and CDR2 is SYDVKM in the germline V gene. The CDR3 sequence is 16 residues long. With 7 bases removed from V and 0 bases from J, the gap between germline ends came to 17 bases. The receptor's source is a female donor with multiple sclerosis, enrolled in a pregnancy study. Sequences were derived from CD8+ T cells from peripheral blood mononuclear cells, sampled before pregnancy. This chain links TRBV28 with TRBJ2-3; maybe TRBD2 (6 bases). The CDR3 sequence is CASIPPVTSSTDTQYF. The CDR3 DNA sequence: TGTGCCAGCATACCACCTGTTACTAGCAGCACAGATACGCAGTATTTT.